The rows below give T cell receptor beta chains drawn from one sample of a study of T cell responses to AZD1222 COVID-19 vaccine. Repertoires were generated with immunoSEQ multiplex PCR, while TCRdb's copy carries only in-frame clones and drops some. The sample lists roughly 200,000 clones, 91% seen once, with 1.7% in the top ten. The sample here was peripheral blood, taken 28 days after the second AZD1222 dose. All receptors derive from an adult who received the AZD1222 COVID-19 vaccine. Each CDR3 is given with its conserved first and last residue.

TRBJ1-3 | TRBV21-1 | CASSKWPGQGASGNTIYF
TRBJ1-6 | TRBV27 | CASSPRGLFSPLHF
TRBJ2-2 | TRBV9 | CASSVRGVGTGELFF
TRBJ2-5 | TRBV18 | CASSLGQIQETQYF
TRBJ2-4 | TRBV19 | CASSPSGGIAKNIQYF
TRBJ1-1 | TRBV6-6 | CASSYARVPEAFF
TRBJ1-2 | TRBV7-2 | CASSRRGAYGYTF
TRBJ2-3 | TRBV27 | CASSVRTATDTQYF
TRBJ1-1 | TRBV15 | CATSRGGNTEAFF
TRBJ2-1 | TRBV11-2 | CASSLVASSSYNEQFF
TRBJ1-1 | TRBV4-1 | CASSPDRSTAGRRLAFF
TRBJ2-5 | TRBV18 | CASSPPTGQETQYF
TRBJ2-2 | TRBV2 | CASSGQGANTGELFF
TRBJ2-5 | TRBV6-5 | CASRSPGGEETQYF
TRBJ2-3 | TRBV5-1 | CASSFYTPQRRDTQYF
TRBJ1-4 | TRBV29-1 | CSVEEDSLNEKLFF
TRBJ1-2 | TRBV28 | CASSATGEGYTF
TRBJ1-1 | TRBV5-5 | CASSLRGRGPWDTEAFF
TRBJ1-4 | TRBV5-8 | CASSPAVGLATNEKLFF
TRBJ1-2 | TRBV7-9 | CASSLGQVGNSF
TRBJ1-6 | TRBV3-1/TRBV3-2 | CASSRAPGVRSPLHF
TRBJ2-3 | TRBV2 | CASRTLAGRVDTQYF
TRBJ1-6 | TRBV27 | CASSMTGGIRSPLHF
TRBJ1-4 | TRBV18 | CASSPGQGVNEKLFF
TRBJ2-3 | TRBV11-1 | CASSLAGGDWDTQYF
TRBJ2-2 | TRBV6-2/TRBV6-3 | CASSRGGQSRSGELFF
TRBJ2-1 | TRBV15 | CATSRAGQGASGEQFF
TRBJ1-2 | TRBV19 | CASSIGGPGDYGYTF
TRBJ2-7 | TRBV7-2 | CASSLGASGDYLEQYF
TRBJ2-5 | TRBV3-1/TRBV3-2 | CASSQEGLGQETQYF
TRBJ2-2 | TRBV4-1 | CASSQQGITGELFF
TRBJ1-2 | TRBV3-1/TRBV3-2 | CASSRLEQSPLLDYGYTF
TRBJ1-2 | TRBV6-5 | CASSPSGTPSWTF
TRBJ2-7 | TRBV19 | CASSIAGASYEQYF
TRBJ1-4 | TRBV29-1 | CSVQWTATNEKLFF
TRBJ1-2 | TRBV4-2 | CASSQDIGRGRGYTF
TRBJ2-1 | TRBV5-8 | CASSLGGSRNEQFF
TRBJ1-2 | TRBV2 | CASSENGARYGYTF
TRBJ2-4 | TRBV19 | CASSIATGSENIQYF
TRBJ2-3 | TRBV6-5 | CASKPHGTDTQYF
TRBJ1-6 | TRBV5-5 | CASSFRQGNSPLHF
TRBJ2-1 | TRBV19 | CASSPDLGSGLYEQFF
TRBJ1-4 | TRBV24-1 | CATSLYEKLFF
TRBJ2-7 | TRBV7-9 | CASSLRGIGAGAGNEQYF
TRBJ1-4 | TRBV19 | CASSLTGGVVEKLFF
TRBJ1-1 | TRBV29-1 | CSVGVSEGTEAFF
TRBJ2-1 | TRBV30 | CAWSYHLVNNEQFF
TRBJ1-1 | TRBV7-8 | CASSLKWAGSGQAGTEAFF
TRBJ2-7 | TRBV7-2 | CASSLGGARSYEQYF
TRBJ2-3 | TRBV7-8 | CASSLFATSTDTQYF
TRBJ1-1 | TRBV19 | CATHRGNTEAFF
TRBJ2-7 | TRBV19 | CASSIQWGSYEQYF
TRBJ2-7 | TRBV19 | CASSPLGGLSSYEQYF